Listed here are 31 T cell receptor beta chains from one sample, sequenced in a study of neurological immune-mediated disorders. TCRdb processed the 5' RACE reads anew with MiXCR; each CDR3 protein has one entry. Of about 55,000 distinct CDR3 sequences listed, about 4.2% are singletons. Source material: CD4+ T cells from blood. These receptors were collected from a woman in her forties with multiple sclerosis.

This clonotype was counted ten times or more. The rearrangement uses TRBV9 and TRBJ1-5; the D gene is possibly TRBD1 (6 bases). V lost 2 bases, J lost 3 bases, and 12 bases lay in between. Germline V gene data show CDR1 as SGDLS and CDR2 as YYNGEE. The CDR3 loop spans 15 amino acids. CDR3 amino acids: CASSVDGQNNQPQHF. DNA of the CDR3: TGTGCCAGCAGCGTTGATGGACAGAACAATCAGCCCCAGCATTTT.

This clonotype was counted at least ten times. CDR3: CIGQGVYGYTF. For the CDR3, the DNA is TGCATCGGACAGGGAGTCTATGGCTACACCTTC. V gene TRBV20-1 combines with J gene TRBJ1-2; 8 bases match TRBD1. The CDR3 totals 11 residues. CDR1 and CDR2 (germline): DFQATT, SNEGSKA (reference sequence).

This clonotype came up many times. The chain is built from TRBV5-6 and TRBJ1-3; 8 bases line up with TRBD1. The CDR3 is made up of 17 amino acids. V lost 0 bases and J lost 4; bases outside the gene matches: 9. Germline V lookup: CDR1 SGHDT, CDR2 YYEEEE. The CDR3 protein is CASSLEPTGVGGNTIYF. CDR3 nucleotide sequence: TGTGCCAGCAGCTTGGAACCGACAGGGGTTGGAGGAAACACCATATATTTT.

This clonotype was observed many times. The chain recombines TRBV5-1 with TRBJ2-3; TRBD2 agrees at 13 bases. The length of the CDR3 is 15 residues. The junction had 2 bases not matched to a gene; V was cut back by 3 bases and J by 4 bases. Germline CDR1 and CDR2: SGHRS and YFSETQ. The CDR3 here is CASSSLAGGPDTQYF. As DNA, the CDR3 is TGCGCCAGCAGCTCACTAGCGGGGGGGCCAGATACGCAGTATTTT.

This clonotype occurred many times. CDR3 sequence reads: CSVGGTALSNEAFF. The CDR3 DNA follows: TGCAGCGTTGGGGGGACAGCACTATCAAATGAAGCTTTCTTT. The V and J genes are TRBV29-1 and TRBJ1-1; 7 bases map to TRBD1. There are 14 residues in the CDR3. The junction had 12 bases not matched to a gene; V was cut back by 4 bases and J by 7 bases. CDR1 SQVTM and CDR2 ANQGSEA come from the germline V gene.

At least ten counts were recorded for this clonotype. The V call is TRBV7-2, the J call TRBJ1-1, with 8 bases matching TRBD1. V shed 1 base and J 4 bases; nucleotides not matched to a gene: 8. CDR1 and CDR2 from the germline V gene are SGHTA and FQGNSA. The CDR3 covers 16 residues. The CDR3 loop reads CASSLGPHRGATEAFF. CDR3 in DNA: TGTGCCAGCAGCTTAGGTCCCCACAGGGGGGCCACTGAAGCTTTCTTT.

The chain's CDR3 is CATSRDQTEAFF. In nucleotides, the CDR3 is TGTGCCACCAGCAGAGATCAAACTGAAGCTTTCTTT. This chain joins TRBV15 and TRBJ1-1; no clear D gene. This CDR3 is built from 12 residues. The germline CDR1 and CDR2 sequences are LNHNV and YYDKDF (reference sequence). The V end was cut by 0 bases, the J end by 5 bases, with 4 bases between.

This clonotype came up many times. The chain has TRBV5-1 and TRBJ2-1, with D possibly TRBD1 on 6 matching bases. The V gene's germline CDR1 is SGHRS and CDR2 YFSETQ. Between the trimmed V and J ends, which lost 5 bases and 4 bases, there was a span of 13 bases. The CDR3 is 14 residues long. DNA for the CDR3: TGCGCCAGCAGTCCCGGGACACCTTACAATGAGCAGTTCTTC. The encoded protein is CASSPGTPYNEQFF.

The sample holds many counts of this clonotype. The chain uses TRBV5-1 and TRBJ2-4; 10 bases are a match to TRBD1. Germline CDR1 and CDR2: SGHRS and YFSETQ. V shed 3 bases, J shed 6 bases, and the junction held 3 bases outside the gene matches. This CDR3 is 14 amino acids long. The CDR3 spells CASSSRDRGNIQYF. The CDR3 DNA sequence: TGCGCCAGCAGCTCTCGGGACAGGGGAAACATTCAGTACTTC.

There are many counts of this clonotype. This chain uses TRBV20-1 with TRBJ1-6; D not certain. Germline V gene lookup returns CDR1 DFQATT and CDR2 SNEGSKA (reference sequence). The CDR3 totals 12 residues. The ends were cut back, 5 bases at V and 7 bases at J, with 9 bases in the middle. CDR3 sequence reads: CSAWSGNSPLHF. CDR3 DNA: TGCAGTGCTTGGTCGGGGAATTCACCCCTCCACTTT.

In its sample, this clonotype was seen many times. CDR3 loop: CASSDGGAGGHIQYF. DNA of the CDR3: TGCGCCAGCAGTGATGGGGGGGCAGGGGGCCACATTCAGTACTTC. This rearrangement joins TRBV10-2 to TRBJ2-4, with D maybe TRBD1 (8 bases). Germline V CDR1 and CDR2: WSHSY, SAAADI. The CDR3 has 15 amino acids. Deletions cut 3 bases from V and 8 bases from J, with 17 bases between.

This clonotype has at least ten counts. This sequence joins TRBV3-1 and TRBJ1-5; 7 bases fit TRBD1. CDR3 length: 16 residues. Unmatched junction bases numbered 8, after V lost 2 bases and J lost 4 bases. CDR1 and CDR2 from the germline V gene are LGHDT and YNNKEL (reference sequence). The CDR3 DNA sequence: TGTGCCAGCAGCCAAATACCGGGACAGCGAAATCAGCCCCAGCATTTT. It is translated as CASSQIPGQRNQPQHF.

This chain joins TRBV19 and TRBJ1-1; D ambiguous. There are 16 residues in the CDR3. Trimming pared 5 bases from V and 3 bases from J, leaving 19 bases between. Germline V gene sequence: CDR1 LNHDA, CDR2 SQIVND (reference sequence). The CDR3 sequence is CASSAPEGPSHTEAFF. The CDR3 coding sequence is TGTGCCAGTAGTGCTCCTGAAGGACCGTCCCACACTGAAGCTTTCTTT.

At least ten counts were recorded for this clonotype. The chain is built from TRBV29-1 and TRBJ2-1; tentatively, D is TRBD1 or TRBD2 (5 bases each). The germline gives CDR1 SQVTM, CDR2 ANQGSEA. V lost 7 bases and J 7 bases, leaving 17 bases between the germline ends. CDR3 length: 13 amino acids. Here the CDR3 reads CSGRRAGINEQFF. DNA for the CDR3: TGCAGCGGCCGGCGGGCAGGGATAAATGAGCAGTTCTTC.

In its sample, this clonotype was seen many times. This sequence joins TRBV27 and TRBJ1-2, with a weak D call TRBD1 (5 bases). The germline V and J ends were trimmed by 0 bases and 8 bases, with 10 bases remaining between them. Germline V lookup: CDR1 MNHEY, CDR2 SMNVEV (reference sequence). The CDR3 spans 13 residues. The CDR3 DNA reads as TGTGCCAGCAGTTTATCAGGGGAGGGAGGCTACACCTTC. Protein: CASSLSGEGGYTF.

This clonotype has at least ten counts. This chain uses TRBV5-1 with TRBJ2-3; no definite D call. CDR3 length equals 13 residues. CDR1 and CDR2 from the germline V gene are SGHRS and YFSETQ. Trimming left V 0 bases short and J 3 bases short, with 5 bases between. The CDR3 loop is CASSLGLTDTQYF. The CDR3 nucleotides are TGCGCCAGCAGCTTGGGACTTACAGATACGCAGTATTTT. Based on the CDR3 plus reference TRBV5-1 and TRBJ2-3, the full variable domain is KAGVTQTPRYLIKTRGQQVTLSCSPISGHRSVSWYQQTPGQGLQFLFEYFSETQRNKGNFPGRFSGRQFSNSRSEMNVSTLELGDSALYLCASSLGLTDTQYFGPGTRLTVL.

This clonotype was seen repeatedly, ten times or more. V gene TRBV5-1 combines with J gene TRBJ1-6; D might be TRBD1 (6 bases). V lost 5 bases and J lost 7, with 25 bases in between. The CDR3 sequence is 18 residues long. Germline CDR1 and CDR2: SGHRS and YFSETQ. The CDR3 sequence: CASSQEADRRISNSPLHF. The CDR3 DNA follows: TGCGCCAGCAGTCAGGAAGCGGACAGAAGGATCTCAAATTCACCCCTCCACTTT.

This clonotype was observed many times. V is TRBV10-3 and J is TRBJ2-5; D is unresolved. V lost 0 bases, J lost 5 bases, and 4 bases lay in between. This CDR3 region has 12 residues. Per germline, CDR1 ENHRY and CDR2 SYGVKD. CDR3 loop: CAISESEETQYF. The CDR3 bases are TGTGCCATCAGTGAGTCGGAGGAGACCCAGTACTTC.

This chain uses TRBV28 with TRBJ1-3; no definite D call. CDR3 length: 15 residues. Deletions cut 2 bases from V and 2 bases from J, with 10 bases between. CDR1 is MDHEN, CDR2 SYDVKM, per germline. This chain's CDR3 is CASSLPRLPGNTIYF. The CDR3 DNA reads as TGTGCCAGCAGTTTACCAAGACTTCCTGGAAACACCATATATTTT. The full variable domain, its missing parts supplied by reference TRBV28 and TRBJ1-3, is DVKVTQSSRYLVKRTGEKVFLECVQDMDHENMFWYRQDPGLGLRLIYFSYDVKMKEKGDIPEGYSVSREKKERFSLILESASTNQTSMYLCASSLPRLPGNTIYFGEGSWLTVV.

This clonotype was recorded at least ten times. The V call is TRBV7-3, the J call TRBJ1-5, with D unclear. Trimming stripped 1 base from V and 7 bases from J, with 8 bases between. Germline CDR1 is SGHTA and CDR2 is FQGTGA. This CDR3 spans 13 amino acids. CDR3 in DNA: TGTGCCAGCAGCTTAAATGCCGGACAGCCCCAGCATTTT. Its protein product is CASSLNAGQPQHF. Together with reference TRBV7-3 and TRBJ1-5, the CDR3 gives the full variable domain: GAGVSQTPSNKVTEKGKYVELRCDPISGHTALYWYRQSLGQGPEFLIYFQGTGAADDSGLPNDRFFAVRPEGSVSTLKIQRTERGDSAVYLCASSLNAGQPQHFGDGTRLSIL.

This clonotype was seen repeatedly, ten times or more. The CDR3 sequence: CAISERGGLAGNNEQFF. The CDR3 DNA follows: TGTGCCATCAGTGAGCGAGGTGGACTAGCGGGCAACAATGAGCAGTTCTTC. V is TRBV10-3 and J is TRBJ2-1, with TRBD2 identical over 11 bases. The CDR3 spans 17 residues. The V and J ends lost 2 bases and 5 bases, in that order; junction bases with no gene match: 8. CDR1 and CDR2 from the germline V gene are ENHRY and SYGVKD.

In its sample, this clonotype was seen many times. CDR3 sequence: CASSQKGQSYGYTF. The CDR3 DNA reads TGTGCCAGCAGCCAAAAGGGACAGTCCTATGGCTACACCTTC. The V gene is TRBV3-1, the J gene TRBJ1-2; 7 bases match TRBD1. Germline CDR1 is LGHDT and CDR2 is YNNKEL (reference sequence). The length of the CDR3 is 14 residues. Trimming removed 2 bases from V and 4 bases from J; junction bases left unmatched: 4.

This clonotype was seen at least ten times. The J gene is TRBJ1-1, the V gene TRBV7-8; 9 bases fit TRBD1. CDR3 length equals 14 residues. With V trimmed by 1 base and J by 4 bases, 1 base remained unmatched. In germline, CDR1 is SGHVS, CDR2 FQNEAQ. The CDR3 DNA reads TGTGCCAGCAGCTTAGGGACAGGGGCCACTGAAGCTTTCTTT. Translation: CASSLGTGATEAFF.

The table lists this clonotype with many counts. CDR3 DNA sequence: TGTGCCAGCAGTTACTCTGCTAATCAGCCCCAGCATTTT. This gives the protein CASSYSANQPQHF. The gene calls are TRBV6-5 and TRBJ1-5; D remains ambiguous. This CDR3 has 13 amino acids. Germline CDR1 is MNHEY and CDR2 is SVGAGI. The germline V and J ends were trimmed by 0 bases and 4 bases, with 4 bases remaining between them.

At least ten counts were recorded for this clonotype. The rearrangement uses TRBV20-1 and TRBJ2-1; 10 nucleotides align to TRBD2. CDR3 length equals 16 residues. The germline V gene has CDR1 DFQATT and CDR2 SNEGSKA (reference sequence). The V segment lost 0 bases and the J segment 7 bases; nucleotides outside the gene matches: 9. In nucleotides, the CDR3 is TGCAGTGCTAGAGACCCCGTAAGCGGGGGGGAAAATGAGCAGTTCTTC. This gives the protein CSARDPVSGGENEQFF.

This clonotype was detected ten times or more. The chain employs TRBV4-2 and TRBJ1-4; the match to TRBD1 covers 11 bases. Germline V gene data show CDR1 as LGHNA and CDR2 as YNFKEQ. With V trimmed by 1 base and J by 8 bases, 6 bases remained unmatched. The CDR3 is 16 residues long. The CDR3 sequence is CASSQGTGGAREKLFF. In nucleotides, the CDR3 is TGTGCCAGCAGCCAAGGGACAGGGGGCGCAAGGGAAAAACTGTTTTTT.

This clonotype was observed many times. This sequence joins TRBV7-2 and TRBJ1-5, with D unclear. V was trimmed by 7 bases and J by 7 bases, leaving 20 bases between them. CDR3 length equals 15 residues. Germline V gene data show CDR1 as SGHTA and CDR2 as FQGNSA. The CDR3 is CASTVDVRSEQPQHF. For the CDR3, the DNA is TGTGCCAGCACCGTCGATGTAAGGTCGGAACAGCCCCAGCATTTT.

This clonotype has ten or more counts. V gene TRBV5-1 combines with J gene TRBJ2-2; D perhaps matches TRBD1 (6 bases). The V end was cut by 4 bases, the J end by 1 base, with 8 bases between. CDR3 length: 14 residues. The V gene's germline CDR1 is SGHRS and CDR2 YFSETQ. CDR3 coding DNA: TGCGCCAGCAGCGAGGGACAGAACACCGGGGAGCTGTTTTTT. Translation gives CASSEGQNTGELFF. Filled out from reference TRBV5-1 and TRBJ2-2, the complete variable domain reads KAGVTQTPRYLIKTRGQQVTLSCSPISGHRSVSWYQQTPGQGLQFLFEYFSETQRNKGNFPGRFSGRQFSNSRSEMNVSTLELGDSALYLCASSEGQNTGELFFGEGSRLTVL.

This clonotype was seen repeatedly, ten times or more. This sequence joins TRBV5-1 and TRBJ1-1, with D unresolved. Germline V gives CDR1 SGHRS, CDR2 YFSETQ. V was pared by 0 bases and J by 2 bases, with 8 bases between. The CDR3 spans 14 residues. CDR3 protein: CASSLVGSNTEAFF. The CDR3 coding sequence is TGCGCCAGCAGCTTGGTTGGCAGTAACACTGAAGCTTTCTTT.

This clonotype occurred many times. The chain carries TRBV21-1 and TRBJ1-1; the table's D call TRBD1 went unverified against the DNA. TRBV21-1 is designated a pseudogene. The CDR3 covers 15 residues. The CDR3: CASSKEGWGDTEAFF. CDR3 nucleotide sequence: TGTGCCAGCAGCAAAGAAGGATGGGGGGACACTGAAGCTTTCTTT.

This clonotype was found many times. This CDR3 is CASSTWTKGMEQFF. The CDR3 DNA follows: TGTGCCAGCAGCACCTGGACCAAGGGGATGGAGCAGTTCTTC. V and J are TRBV7-9 and TRBJ2-1; maybe TRBD1 (5 bases). The V end lost 5 bases, the J end lost 10 bases, and 18 bases lay between the germline ends. CDR3 size: 14 residues. Germline CDR1 and CDR2: SEHNR and FQNEAQ (reference sequence).